This T cell receptor (beta chain) was retrieved from a study of blood T cell repertoires in COVID-19. Germline V lookup: CDR1 MNHNS, CDR2 SASEGT. This CDR3 contains 14 residues. The V segment lost 1 base and the J segment 5 bases; nucleotides outside the gene matches: 3. Assay: immunoSEQ multiplex PCR; the TCRdb copy retains only in-frame clones and omits some. The sample has tens of thousands of clones, around 90% seen once. This TCR was recovered from a man in his fifties with COVID-19, enrolled during active disease. The chain has TRBV6-1 and TRBJ2-5, with 8 bases lining up with TRBD1. Sequenced input: peripheral blood. Written as DNA, the CDR3 is TGTGCCAGCAGTGAAGACAGGGGGTGGGAGACCCAGTACTTC. Translated: CASSEDRGWETQYF.